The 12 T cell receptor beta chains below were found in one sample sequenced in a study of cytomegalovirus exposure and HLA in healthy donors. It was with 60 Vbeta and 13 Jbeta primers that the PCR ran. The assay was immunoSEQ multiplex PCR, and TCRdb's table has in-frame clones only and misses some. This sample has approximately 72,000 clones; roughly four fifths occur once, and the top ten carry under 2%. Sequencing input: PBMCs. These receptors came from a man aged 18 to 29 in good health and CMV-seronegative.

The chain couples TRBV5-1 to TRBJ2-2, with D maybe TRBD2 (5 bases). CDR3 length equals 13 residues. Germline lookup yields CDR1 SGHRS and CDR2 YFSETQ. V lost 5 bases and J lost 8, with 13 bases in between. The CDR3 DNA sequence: TGCGCCAGCAGGCCCCACCTAGCAGGGGAGCTGTTTTTT. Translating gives CASRPHLAGELFF.

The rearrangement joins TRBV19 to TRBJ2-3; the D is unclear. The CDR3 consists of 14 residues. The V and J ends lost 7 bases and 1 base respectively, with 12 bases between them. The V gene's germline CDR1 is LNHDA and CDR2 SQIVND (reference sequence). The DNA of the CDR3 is TGTGCCAGTAAATCAGGATTTGGCACAGATACGCAGTATTTT. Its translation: CASKSGFGTDTQYF.

The CDR3 reads CASSIGGREANYGYTF. CDR3 nucleotides: TGTGCCAGTAGTATAGGCGGCAGGGAAGCTAACTATGGCTACACCTTC. The rearrangement uses TRBV19 and TRBJ1-2; D might be TRBD1 (5 bases). CDR3 length: 16 residues. Per the germline V gene, CDR1 is LNHDA and CDR2 is SQIVND (reference sequence). The germline V and J ends were trimmed by 1 base and 0 bases, with 12 bases remaining between them.

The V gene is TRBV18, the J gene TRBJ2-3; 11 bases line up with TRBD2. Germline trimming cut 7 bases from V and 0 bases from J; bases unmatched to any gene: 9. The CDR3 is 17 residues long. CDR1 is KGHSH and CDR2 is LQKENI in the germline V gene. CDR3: CASFMTSGIVSTDTQYF. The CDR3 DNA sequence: TGTGCCAGCTTTATGACTAGCGGGATTGTTAGCACAGATACGCAGTATTTT.

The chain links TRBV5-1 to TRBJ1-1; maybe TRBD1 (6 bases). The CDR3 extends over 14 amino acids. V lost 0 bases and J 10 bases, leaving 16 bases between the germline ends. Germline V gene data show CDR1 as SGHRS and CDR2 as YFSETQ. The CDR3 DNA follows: TGCGCCAGCAGCTTGGGAGGCGGACAGAGGGGAGCTTTCTTT. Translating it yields CASSLGGGQRGAFF.

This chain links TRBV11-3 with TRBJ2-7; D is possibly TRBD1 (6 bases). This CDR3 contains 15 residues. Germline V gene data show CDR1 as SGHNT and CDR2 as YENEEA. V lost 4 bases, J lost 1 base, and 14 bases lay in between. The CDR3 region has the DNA TGTGCCAGCAGCTATCGAACAGGGCATTCCTACGAGCAGTACTTC. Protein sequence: CASSYRTGHSYEQYF.

The CDR3 nucleotides read TGTGCCAGCAGCGGACAGTTGACCTACGAGCAGTACTTC. Translated, it gives CASSGQLTYEQYF. The chain links TRBV2 to TRBJ2-7, with D possibly matching TRBD1 (6 bases). V was clipped by 6 bases and J by 2 bases, with 11 bases between them. Germline CDR1 SNHLY, CDR2 FYNNEI. The CDR3 sequence is 13 residues long.

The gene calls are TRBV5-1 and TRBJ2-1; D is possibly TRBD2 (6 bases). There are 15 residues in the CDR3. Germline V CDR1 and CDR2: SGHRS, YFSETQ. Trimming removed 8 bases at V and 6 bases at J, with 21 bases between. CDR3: CASTRGGDTGNEQFF. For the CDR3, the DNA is TGCGCCAGTACCAGAGGAGGGGATACAGGCAATGAGCAGTTCTTC.

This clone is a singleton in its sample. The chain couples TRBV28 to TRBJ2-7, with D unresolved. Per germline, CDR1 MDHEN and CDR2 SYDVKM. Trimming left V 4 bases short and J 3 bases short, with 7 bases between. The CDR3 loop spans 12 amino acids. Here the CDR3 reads CASSSLIYEQYF. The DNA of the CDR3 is TGTGCCAGCAGTTCGTTAATCTACGAGCAGTACTTC. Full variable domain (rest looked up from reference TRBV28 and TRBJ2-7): DVKVTQSSRYLVKRTGEKVFLECVQDMDHENMFWYRQDPGLGLRLIYFSYDVKMKEKGDIPEGYSVSREKKERFSLILESASTNQTSMYLCASSSLIYEQYFGPGTRLTVT.

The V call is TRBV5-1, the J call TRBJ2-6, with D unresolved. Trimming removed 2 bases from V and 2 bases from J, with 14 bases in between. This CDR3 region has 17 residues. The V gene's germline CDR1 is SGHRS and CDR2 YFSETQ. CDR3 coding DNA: TGCGCCAGCAGCTTTGTCAGTTCCACACCTGGGGCCAACGTCCTGACTTTC. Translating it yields CASSFVSSTPGANVLTF.

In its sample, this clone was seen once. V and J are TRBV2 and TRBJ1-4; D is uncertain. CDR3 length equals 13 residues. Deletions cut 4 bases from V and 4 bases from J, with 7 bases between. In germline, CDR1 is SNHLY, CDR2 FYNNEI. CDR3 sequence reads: CASSGGLNEKLFF. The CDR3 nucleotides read TGTGCCAGCAGTGGAGGGCTTAATGAAAAACTGTTTTTT.

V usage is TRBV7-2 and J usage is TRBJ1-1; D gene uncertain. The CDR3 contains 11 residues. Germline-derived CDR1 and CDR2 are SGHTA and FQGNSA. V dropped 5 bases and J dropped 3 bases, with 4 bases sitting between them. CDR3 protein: CASSADTEAFF. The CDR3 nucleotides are TGTGCCAGCAGCGCGGACACTGAAGCTTTCTTT.